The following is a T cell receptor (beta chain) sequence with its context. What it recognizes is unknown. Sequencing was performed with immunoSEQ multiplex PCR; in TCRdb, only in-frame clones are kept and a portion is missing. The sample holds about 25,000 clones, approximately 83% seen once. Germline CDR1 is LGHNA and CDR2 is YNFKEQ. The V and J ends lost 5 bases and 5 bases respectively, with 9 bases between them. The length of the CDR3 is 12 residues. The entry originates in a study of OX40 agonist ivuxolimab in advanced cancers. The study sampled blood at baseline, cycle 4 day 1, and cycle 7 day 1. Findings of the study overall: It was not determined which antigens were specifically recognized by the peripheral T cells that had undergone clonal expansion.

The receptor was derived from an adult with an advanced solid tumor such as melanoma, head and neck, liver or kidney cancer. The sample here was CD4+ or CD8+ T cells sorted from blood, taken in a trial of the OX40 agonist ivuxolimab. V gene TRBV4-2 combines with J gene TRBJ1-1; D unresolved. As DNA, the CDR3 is TGTGCCAGCAGCGGTAGAAAGACTGAAGCTTTCTTT. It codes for CASSGRKTEAFF.